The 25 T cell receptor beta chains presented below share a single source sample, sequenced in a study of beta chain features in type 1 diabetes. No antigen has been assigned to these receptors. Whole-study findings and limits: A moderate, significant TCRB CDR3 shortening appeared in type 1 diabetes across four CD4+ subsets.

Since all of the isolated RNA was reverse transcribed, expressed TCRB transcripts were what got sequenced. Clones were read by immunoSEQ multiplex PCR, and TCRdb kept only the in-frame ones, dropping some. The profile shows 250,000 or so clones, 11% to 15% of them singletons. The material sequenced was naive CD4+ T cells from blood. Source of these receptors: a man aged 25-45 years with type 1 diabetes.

The chain's CDR3 is CAWSRTSGGTGELFF. CDR3 nucleotides: TGTGCCTGGAGTAGGACTAGCGGCGGCACCGGGGAGCTGTTTTTT. This chain joins TRBV30 and TRBJ2-2, with 10 bases fitting TRBD2. Germline values: CDR1 GTSNPN, CDR2 SVGIG (reference sequence). The junction had 4 bases not matched to a gene; V was cut back by 2 bases and J by 4 bases. CDR3 size: 15 residues.

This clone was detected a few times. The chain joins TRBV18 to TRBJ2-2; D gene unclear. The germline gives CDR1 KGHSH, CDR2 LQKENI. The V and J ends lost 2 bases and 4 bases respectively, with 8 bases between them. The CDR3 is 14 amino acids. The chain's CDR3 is CASSPGLVTGELFF. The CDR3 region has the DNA TGTGCCAGCTCACCAGGGCTGGTCACCGGGGAGCTGTTTTTT.

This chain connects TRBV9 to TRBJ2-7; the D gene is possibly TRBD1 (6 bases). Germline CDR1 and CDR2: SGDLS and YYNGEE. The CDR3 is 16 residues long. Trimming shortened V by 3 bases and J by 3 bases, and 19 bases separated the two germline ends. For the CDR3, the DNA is TGTGCCAGCAGCGCAGGGGTTGTCGGCAGATTCTACGAGCAGTACTTC. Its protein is CASSAGVVGRFYEQYF.

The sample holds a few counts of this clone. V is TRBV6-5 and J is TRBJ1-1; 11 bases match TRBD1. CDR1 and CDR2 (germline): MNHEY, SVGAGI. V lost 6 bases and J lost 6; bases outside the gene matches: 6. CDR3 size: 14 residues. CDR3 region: CASRSDRGLAEAFF. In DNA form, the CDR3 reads TGTGCCAGCAGATCGGACAGGGGGCTTGCTGAAGCTTTCTTT.

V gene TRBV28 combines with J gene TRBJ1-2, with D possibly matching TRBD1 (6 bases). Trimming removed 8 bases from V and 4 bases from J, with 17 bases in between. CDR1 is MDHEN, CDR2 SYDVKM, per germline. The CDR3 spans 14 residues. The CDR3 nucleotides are TGTGCCAGCCTGAACCAGGGGATGGGCTATGGCTACACCTTC. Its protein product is CASLNQGMGYGYTF.

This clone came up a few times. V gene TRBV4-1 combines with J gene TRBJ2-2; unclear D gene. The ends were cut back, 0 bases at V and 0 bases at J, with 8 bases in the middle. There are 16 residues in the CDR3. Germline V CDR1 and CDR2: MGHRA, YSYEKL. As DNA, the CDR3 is TGCGCCAGCAGCCAAGAAAGCCGTCCGAACACCGGGGAGCTGTTTTTT. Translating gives CASSQESRPNTGELFF.

CDR3 bases: TGTGCCAGCAGTGAATGGCTAGCGGGCGACACCGGGGAGCTGTTTTTT. It yields the protein CASSEWLAGDTGELFF. The rearrangement joins TRBV6-1 to TRBJ2-2; TRBD2 matches at 8 bases. Looked up from germline, CDR1 is MNHNS and CDR2 is SASEGT. The length of the CDR3 is 16 residues. V gave up 2 bases and J gave up 3 bases; unmatched junction bases: 5.

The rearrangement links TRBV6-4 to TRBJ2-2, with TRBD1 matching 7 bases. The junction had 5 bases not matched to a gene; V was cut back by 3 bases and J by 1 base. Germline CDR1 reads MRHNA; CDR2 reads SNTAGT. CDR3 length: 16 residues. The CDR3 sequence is CASSDRQGRNTGELFF. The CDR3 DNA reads TGTGCCAGCAGTGATCGACAGGGTAGGAACACCGGGGAGCTGTTTTTT.

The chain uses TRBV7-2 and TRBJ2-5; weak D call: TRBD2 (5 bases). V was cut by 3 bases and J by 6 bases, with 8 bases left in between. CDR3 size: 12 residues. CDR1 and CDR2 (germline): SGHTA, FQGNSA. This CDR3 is CASSFPGKTQYF. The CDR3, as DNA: TGTGCCAGCAGCTTCCCGGGAAAGACCCAGTACTTC.

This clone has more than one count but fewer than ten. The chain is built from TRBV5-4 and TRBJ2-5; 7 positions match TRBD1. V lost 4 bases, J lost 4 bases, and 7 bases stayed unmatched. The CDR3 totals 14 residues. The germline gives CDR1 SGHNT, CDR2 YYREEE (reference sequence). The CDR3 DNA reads TGTGCCAGCAGCGCCCCGGGACAGTTAGAGACCCAGTACTTC. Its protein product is CASSAPGQLETQYF.

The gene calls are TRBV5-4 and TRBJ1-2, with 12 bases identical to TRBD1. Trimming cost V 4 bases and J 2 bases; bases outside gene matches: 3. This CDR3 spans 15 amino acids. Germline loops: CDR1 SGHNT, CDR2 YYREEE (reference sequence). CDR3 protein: CASSVGQGANYGYTF. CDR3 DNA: TGTGCCAGCAGCGTGGGACAGGGGGCAAACTATGGCTACACCTTC.

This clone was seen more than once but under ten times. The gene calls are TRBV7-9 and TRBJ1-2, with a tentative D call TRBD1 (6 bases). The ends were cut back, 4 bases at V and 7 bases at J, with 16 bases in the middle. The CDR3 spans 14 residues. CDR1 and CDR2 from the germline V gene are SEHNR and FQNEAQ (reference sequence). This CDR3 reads CASSSYGTLAGYTF. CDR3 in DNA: TGTGCCAGCAGCTCGTACGGGACACTGGCTGGCTACACCTTC.

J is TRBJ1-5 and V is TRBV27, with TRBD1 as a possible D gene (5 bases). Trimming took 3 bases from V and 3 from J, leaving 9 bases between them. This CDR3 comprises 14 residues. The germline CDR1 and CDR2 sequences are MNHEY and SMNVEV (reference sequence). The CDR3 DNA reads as TGTGCCAGCAGTTTGGCAGGGCTCAATCAGCCCCAGCATTTT. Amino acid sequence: CASSLAGLNQPQHF.

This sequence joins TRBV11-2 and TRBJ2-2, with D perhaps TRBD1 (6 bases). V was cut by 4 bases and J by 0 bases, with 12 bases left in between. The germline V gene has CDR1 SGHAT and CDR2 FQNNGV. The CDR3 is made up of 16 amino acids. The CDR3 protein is CASSYRTVTNTGELFF. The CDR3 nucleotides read TGTGCCAGCAGCTACCGGACAGTTACGAACACCGGGGAGCTGTTTTTT.

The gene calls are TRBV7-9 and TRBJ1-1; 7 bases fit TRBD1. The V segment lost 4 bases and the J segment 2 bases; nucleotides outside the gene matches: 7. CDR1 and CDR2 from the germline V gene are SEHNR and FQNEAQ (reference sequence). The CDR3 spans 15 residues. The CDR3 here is CASSSRGTANTEAFF. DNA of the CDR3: TGTGCCAGCAGCTCTCGAGGGACAGCCAACACTGAAGCTTTCTTT.

The CDR3 sequence is CASSLAAGEPGELFF. The DNA of the CDR3 is TGCGCCAGCAGCTTGGCCGCGGGGGAACCCGGGGAGCTGTTTTTT. The rearrangement uses TRBV5-1 and TRBJ2-2; 7 nucleotides agree with TRBD2. The CDR3 has 15 amino acids. Per germline, CDR1 SGHRS and CDR2 YFSETQ. V gave up 0 bases and J gave up 6 bases; unmatched junction bases: 5.

The CDR3 is CAISRDRGTEAFF. CDR3 in DNA: TGTGCCATCAGCCGGGACAGGGGGACTGAAGCTTTCTTT. The chain links TRBV10-3 to TRBJ1-1; 11 bases are a match to TRBD1. This CDR3 spans 13 amino acids. Germline V gives CDR1 ENHRY, CDR2 SYGVKD. V gave up 6 bases and J gave up 5 bases; unmatched junction bases: 2.

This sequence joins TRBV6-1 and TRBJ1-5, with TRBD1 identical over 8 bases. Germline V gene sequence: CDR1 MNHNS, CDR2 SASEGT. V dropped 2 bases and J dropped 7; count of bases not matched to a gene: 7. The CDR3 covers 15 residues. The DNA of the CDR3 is TGTGCCAGCAGTGAAACCCCTGGACAGGGACAGCCCCAGCATTTT. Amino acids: CASSETPGQGQPQHF.

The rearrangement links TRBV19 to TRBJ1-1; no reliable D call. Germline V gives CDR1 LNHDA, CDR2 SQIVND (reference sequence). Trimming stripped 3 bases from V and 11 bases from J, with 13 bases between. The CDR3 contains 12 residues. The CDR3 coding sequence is TGTGCCAGTAGTATCCTCCCCGACACGGCTTTCTTT. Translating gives CASSILPDTAFF.

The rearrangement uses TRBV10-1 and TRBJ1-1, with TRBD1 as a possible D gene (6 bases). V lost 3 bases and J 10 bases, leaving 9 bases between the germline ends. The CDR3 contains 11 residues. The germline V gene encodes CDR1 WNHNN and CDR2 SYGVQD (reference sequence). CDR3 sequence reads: CASSDGGSAFF. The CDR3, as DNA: TGCGCCAGCAGTGATGGGGGCTCAGCTTTCTTT.

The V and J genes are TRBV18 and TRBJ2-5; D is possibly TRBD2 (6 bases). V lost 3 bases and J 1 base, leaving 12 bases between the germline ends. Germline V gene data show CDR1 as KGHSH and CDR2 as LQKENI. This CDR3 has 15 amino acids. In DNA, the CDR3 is TGTGCCAGCTCACCCTCGGAGGGACCCCAAGAGACCCAGTACTTC. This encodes CASSPSEGPQETQYF. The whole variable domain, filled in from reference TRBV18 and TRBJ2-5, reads NAGVMQNPRHLVRRRGQEARLRCSPMKGHSHVYWYRQLPEEGLKFMVYLQKENIIDESGMPKERFSAEFPKEGPSILRIQQVVRGDSAAYFCASSPSEGPQETQYFGPGTRLLVL.

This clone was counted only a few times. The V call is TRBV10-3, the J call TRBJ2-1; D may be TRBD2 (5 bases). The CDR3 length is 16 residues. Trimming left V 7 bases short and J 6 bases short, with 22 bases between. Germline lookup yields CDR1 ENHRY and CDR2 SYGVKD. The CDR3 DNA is TGTGCCATCAAAGACGGGGTCAAACGGGCTATCAATGAGCAGTTCTTC. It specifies CAIKDGVKRAINEQFF.

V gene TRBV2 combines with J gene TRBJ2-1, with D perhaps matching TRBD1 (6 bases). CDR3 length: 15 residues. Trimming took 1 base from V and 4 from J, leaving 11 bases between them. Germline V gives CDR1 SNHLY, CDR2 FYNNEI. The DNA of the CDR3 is TGTGCCAGCAGTGAAGGGATACAGGGTTACAATGAGCAGTTCTTC. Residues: CASSEGIQGYNEQFF.

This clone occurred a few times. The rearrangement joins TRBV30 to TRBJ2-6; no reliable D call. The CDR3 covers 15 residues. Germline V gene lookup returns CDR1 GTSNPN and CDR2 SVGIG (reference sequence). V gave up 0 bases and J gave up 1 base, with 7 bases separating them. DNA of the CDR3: TGTGCCTGGAGTGTCCGAGGATCTGGGGCCAACGTCCTGACTTTC. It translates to CAWSVRGSGANVLTF.

CDR3 region: CASSPGSGGPYEQYF. The CDR3 DNA is TGTGCCAGCTCACCGGGGTCAGGGGGTCCCTACGAGCAGTACTTC. The genes are TRBV18 and TRBJ2-7, with TRBD1 identical over 7 bases. The CDR3 is 15 amino acids. The V gene end was trimmed by 3 bases and the J gene end by 2 bases; junction bases not matched to a gene: 7. Germline V gene sequence: CDR1 KGHSH, CDR2 LQKENI.